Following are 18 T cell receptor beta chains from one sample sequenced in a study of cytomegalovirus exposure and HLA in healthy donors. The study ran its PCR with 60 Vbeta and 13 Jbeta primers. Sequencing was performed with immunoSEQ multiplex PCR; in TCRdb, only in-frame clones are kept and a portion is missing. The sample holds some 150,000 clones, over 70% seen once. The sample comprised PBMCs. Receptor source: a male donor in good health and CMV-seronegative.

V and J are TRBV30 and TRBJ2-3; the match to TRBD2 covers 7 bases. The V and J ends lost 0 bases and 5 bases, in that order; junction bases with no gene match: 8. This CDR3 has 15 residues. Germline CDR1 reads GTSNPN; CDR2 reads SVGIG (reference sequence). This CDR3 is CAWSVGGGGGDTQYF. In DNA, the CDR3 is TGTGCCTGGAGTGTGGGGGGTGGGGGGGGAGATACGCAGTATTTT.

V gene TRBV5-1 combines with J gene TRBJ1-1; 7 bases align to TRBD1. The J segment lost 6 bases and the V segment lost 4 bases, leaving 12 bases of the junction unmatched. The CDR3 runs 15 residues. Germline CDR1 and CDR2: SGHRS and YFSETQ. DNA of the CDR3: TGCGCCAGCAGCGTTGAACCGACAGGGATGTCTGAAGCTTTCTTT. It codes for CASSVEPTGMSEAFF.

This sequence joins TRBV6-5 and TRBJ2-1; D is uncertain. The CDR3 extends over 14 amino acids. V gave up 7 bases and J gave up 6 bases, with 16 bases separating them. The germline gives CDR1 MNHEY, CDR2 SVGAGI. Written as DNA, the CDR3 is TGTGCCAGCAACTCCCCTACCCCGAGCAATGAGCAGTTCTTC. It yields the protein CASNSPTPSNEQFF.

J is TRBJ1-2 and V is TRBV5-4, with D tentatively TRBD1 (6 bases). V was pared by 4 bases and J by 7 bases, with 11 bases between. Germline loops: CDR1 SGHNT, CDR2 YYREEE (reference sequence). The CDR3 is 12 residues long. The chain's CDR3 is CASSTDRRGYTF. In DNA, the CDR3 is TGTGCCAGCAGCACCGACAGGCGTGGCTACACCTTC.

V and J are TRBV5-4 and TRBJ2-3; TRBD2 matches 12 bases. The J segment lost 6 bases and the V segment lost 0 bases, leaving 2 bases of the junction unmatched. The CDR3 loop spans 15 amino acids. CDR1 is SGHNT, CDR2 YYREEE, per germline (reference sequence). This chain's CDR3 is CASSLGLAGGDTQYF. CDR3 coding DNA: TGTGCCAGCAGCTTGGGGCTAGCGGGGGGGGATACGCAGTATTTT.

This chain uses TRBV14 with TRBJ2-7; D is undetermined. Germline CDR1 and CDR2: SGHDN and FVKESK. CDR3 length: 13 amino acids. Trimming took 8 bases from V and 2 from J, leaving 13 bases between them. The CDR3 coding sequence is TGTGCCAGCGGCCCCCTTTATACCTACGAGCAGTACTTC. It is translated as CASGPLYTYEQYF.

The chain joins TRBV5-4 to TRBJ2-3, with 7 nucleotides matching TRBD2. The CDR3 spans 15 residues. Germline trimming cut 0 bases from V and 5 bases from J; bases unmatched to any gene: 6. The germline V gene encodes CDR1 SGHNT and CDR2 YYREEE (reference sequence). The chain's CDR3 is CASSLGLAAGDTQYF. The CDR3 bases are TGTGCCAGCAGCTTGGGTCTAGCGGCTGGAGATACGCAGTATTTT.

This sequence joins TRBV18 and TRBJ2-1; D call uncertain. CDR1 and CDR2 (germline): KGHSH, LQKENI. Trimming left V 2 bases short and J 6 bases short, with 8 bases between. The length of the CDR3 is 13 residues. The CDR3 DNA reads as TGTGCCAGCTCACCAGGCCAGGTCAATGAGCAGTTCTTC. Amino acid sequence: CASSPGQVNEQFF. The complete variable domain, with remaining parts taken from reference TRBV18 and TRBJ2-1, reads NAGVMQNPRHLVRRRGQEARLRCSPMKGHSHVYWYRQLPEEGLKFMVYLQKENIIDESGMPKERFSAEFPKEGPSILRIQQVVRGDSAAYFCASSPGQVNEQFFGPGTRLTVL.

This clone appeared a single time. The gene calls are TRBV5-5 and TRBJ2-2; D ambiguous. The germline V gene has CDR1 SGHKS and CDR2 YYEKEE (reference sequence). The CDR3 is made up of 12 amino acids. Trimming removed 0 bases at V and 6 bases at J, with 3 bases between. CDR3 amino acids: CASSLGAGELFF. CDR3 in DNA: TGTGCCAGCAGCTTGGGCGCCGGGGAGCTGTTTTTT.

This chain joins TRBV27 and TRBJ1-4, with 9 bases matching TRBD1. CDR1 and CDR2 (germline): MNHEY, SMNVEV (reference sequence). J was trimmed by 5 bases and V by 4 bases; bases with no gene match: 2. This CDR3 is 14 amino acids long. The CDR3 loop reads CASSYGQGNEKLFF. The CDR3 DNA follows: TGTGCCAGCAGTTACGGACAGGGGAATGAAAAACTGTTTTTT. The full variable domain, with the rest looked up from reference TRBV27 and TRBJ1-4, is EAQVTQNPRYLITVTGKKLTVTCSQNMNHEYMSWYRQDPGLGLRQIYYSMNVEVTDKGDVPEGYKVSRKEKRNFPLILESPSPNQTSLYFCASSYGQGNEKLFFGSGTQLSVL.

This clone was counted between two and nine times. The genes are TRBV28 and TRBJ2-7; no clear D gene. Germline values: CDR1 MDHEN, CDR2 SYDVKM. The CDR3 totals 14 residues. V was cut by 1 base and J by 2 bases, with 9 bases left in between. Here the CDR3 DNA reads TGTGCCAGCAGTTTATACTTACAGCCCTACGAGCAGTACTTC. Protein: CASSLYLQPYEQYF.

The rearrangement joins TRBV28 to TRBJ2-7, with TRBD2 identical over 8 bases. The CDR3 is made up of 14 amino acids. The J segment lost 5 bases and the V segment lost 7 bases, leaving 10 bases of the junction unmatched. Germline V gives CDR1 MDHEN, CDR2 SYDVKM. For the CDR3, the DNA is TGTGCCAGCAACCCAACCGGGGGGGACAACGAGCAGTACTTC. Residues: CASNPTGGDNEQYF.

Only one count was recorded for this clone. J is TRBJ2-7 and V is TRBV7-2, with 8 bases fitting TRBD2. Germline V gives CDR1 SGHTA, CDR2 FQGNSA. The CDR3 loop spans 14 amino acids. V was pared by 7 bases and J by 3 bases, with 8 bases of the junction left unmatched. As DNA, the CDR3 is TGTGCCAGCACCAAACGGGGACTAGGCTACGAGCAGTACTTC. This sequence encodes CASTKRGLGYEQYF.

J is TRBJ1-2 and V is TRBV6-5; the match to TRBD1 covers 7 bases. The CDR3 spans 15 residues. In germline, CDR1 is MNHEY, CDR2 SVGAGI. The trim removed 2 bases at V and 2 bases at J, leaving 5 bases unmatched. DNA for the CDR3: TGTGCCAGCAGTTACACCTGGACAGGAAACTATGGCTACACCTTC. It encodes CASSYTWTGNYGYTF.

This chain's CDR3 is CASTPGQGANTGELFF. The CDR3, as DNA: TGTGCCTCGACACCGGGACAGGGGGCGAACACCGGGGAGCTGTTTTTT. V is TRBV30 and J is TRBJ2-2, with 11 bases matching TRBD1. The V segment lost 7 bases and the J segment 0 bases; nucleotides outside the gene matches: 7. Germline V gene lookup returns CDR1 GTSNPN and CDR2 SVGIG (reference sequence). The CDR3 runs to 16 residues.

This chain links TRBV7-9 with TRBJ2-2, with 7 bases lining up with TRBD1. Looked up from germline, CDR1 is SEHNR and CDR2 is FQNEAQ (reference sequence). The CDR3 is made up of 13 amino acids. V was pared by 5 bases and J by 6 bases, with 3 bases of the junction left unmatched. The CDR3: CASSAQGSGELFF. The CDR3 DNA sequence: TGTGCCAGCAGCGCACAGGGGTCCGGGGAGCTGTTTTTT.

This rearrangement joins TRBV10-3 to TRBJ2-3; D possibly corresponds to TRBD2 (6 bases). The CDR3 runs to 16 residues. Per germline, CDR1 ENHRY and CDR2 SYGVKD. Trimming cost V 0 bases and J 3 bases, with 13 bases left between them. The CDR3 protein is CAISESNQGGTDTQYF. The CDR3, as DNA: TGTGCCATCAGTGAGTCGAACCAGGGAGGTACAGATACGCAGTATTTT.

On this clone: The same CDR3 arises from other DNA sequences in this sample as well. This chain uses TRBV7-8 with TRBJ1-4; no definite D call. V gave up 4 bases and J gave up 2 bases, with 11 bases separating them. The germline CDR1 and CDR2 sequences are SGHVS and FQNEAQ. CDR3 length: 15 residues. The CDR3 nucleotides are TGTGCCAGCAGCTCCCGCGAGACTACTAATGAAAAACTGTTTTTT. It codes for CASSSRETTNEKLFF.